This TCR beta chain was sequenced during a study of blood T cells in healthy people across ages. Then a second PCR, running roughly 7 to 11 cycles, was carried out with a sample-barcoded 5' primer and a J-beta primer mix. MiXCR, run by TCRdb on the 5' RACE reads, gives a single entry per CDR3 protein. Of roughly 800,000 distinct CDR3 sequences listed, 25% were seen once; the top ten hold approximately 3.7%. V was cut by 3 bases and J by 5 bases, with 13 bases left in between. The CDR3 consists of 14 residues. CDR1 and CDR2 (germline): MDHEN, SYDVKM. These same records also appear under a second study, on T cells of mothers and their children.

This receptor was obtained from a boy aged 5-17 years in good health. The chain combines TRBV28 with TRBJ2-5, with a possible D match to TRBD2 (6 bases). Source material: blood. CDR3 sequence: CASSFGGAWETQYF. CDR3 coding DNA: TGTGCCAGCAGTTTCGGAGGGGCCTGGGAGACCCAGTACTTC.